Listed below are T cell receptor beta chains from one sample, sequenced in a study of shared clonotypes between healthy human individuals. The protocol was immunoSEQ multiplex PCR, while the TCRdb copy is restricted to in-frame clones and leaves out a portion. The table records some 500,000 clones, around 96% of them present only once. The sample was naive CD4+ T cells sorted from blood. The receptors were gathered from a woman aged 25 to 45 in good health. Both conserved end residues are part of each CDR3. D genes are given only for firm matches. Only some rows state a clone size, as once, few, many or a class for expanded clones.

J,V,size,D,length,CDR3,DNA
TRBJ2-6,TRBV25-1,once,.,18,CASSDVPGVDSGANVLTF,TGTGCCAGCAGTGATGTTCCGGGAGTCGACTCTGGGGCCAACGTCCTGACTTTC
TRBJ1-1,TRBV25-1,.,TRBD1,13,CASSDPGGFEAFF,TGTGCCAGCAGTGATCCAGGGGGCTTTGAAGCTTTCTTT
TRBJ1-1,TRBV19,.,.,15,CASSIDWNMNTEAFF,TGTGCCAGTAGTATAGACTGGAATATGAACACTGAAGCTTTCTTT
TRBJ1-4,TRBV5-8,.,TRBD1,16,CASRRGGAGTNEKLFF,TGTGCCAGCAGGAGAGGGGGCGCGGGAACTAATGAAAAACTGTTTTTT
TRBJ2-3,TRBV28,.,TRBD2,15,CASSLLAGAVDTQYF,TGTGCCAGCAGTTTGTTGGCGGGAGCGGTGGATACGCAGTATTTT
TRBJ2-5,TRBV7-9,.,.,12,CASSTNEETQYF,TGTGCCAGCAGTACAAATGAAGAGACCCAGTACTTC
TRBJ1-3,TRBV5-1,.,.,16,CASSLGGPDSGNTIYF,TGCGCCAGCAGCCTCGGTGGGCCTGACTCTGGAAACACCATATATTTT
TRBJ2-2,TRBV19,.,.,16,CASSIVRGTYTGELFF,TGTGCCAGTAGTATAGTTAGGGGGACATATACCGGGGAGCTGTTTTTT
TRBJ1-1,TRBV9,.,.,14,CASSVGWRNTEAFF,TGTGCCAGCAGCGTAGGGTGGAGGAACACTGAAGCTTTCTTT
TRBJ1-5,TRBV7-2,.,.,13,CASSLRGNQPQHF,TGTGCCAGCAGCTTGAGGGGCAATCAGCCCCAGCATTTT
TRBJ2-5,TRBV30,.,TRBD2,15,CAWSPVAGAWETQYF,TGTGCCTGGAGCCCGGTAGCGGGAGCGTGGGAGACCCAGTACTTC
TRBJ2-1,TRBV6-4,once,TRBD2,13,CASRASGGNEQFF,TGTGCCAGCAGGGCTAGCGGTGGGAATGAGCAGTTCTTC
TRBJ1-1,TRBV5-4,.,TRBD1,18,CASSLIYMRTGGGTEAFF,TGTGCCAGCAGCTTGATATACATGCGGACAGGGGGCGGCACTGAAGCTTTCTTT
TRBJ1-4,TRBV11-2,.,TRBD1,13,CASSGHRGPKLFF,TGTGCCAGCAGCGGCCACAGGGGGCCGAAACTGTTTTTT
TRBJ2-2,TRBV18,.,.,14,CASSPGLNTGELFF,TGTGCCAGCTCACCAGGACTTAACACCGGGGAGCTGTTTTTT
TRBJ2-7,TRBV20-1,once,.,11,CSARDRDEQYF,TGCAGTGCTAGAGATCGCGACGAGCAGTACTTC
TRBJ1-5,TRBV2,.,.,13,CASLDLFGQPQHF,TGTGCCAGTTTAGACTTATTTGGTCAGCCCCAGCATTTT
TRBJ2-3,TRBV2,.,.,15,CASIPRGTFTDTQYF,TGTGCCAGCATTCCACGGGGCACGTTCACAGATACGCAGTATTTT
TRBJ1-1,TRBV27,.,.,16,CASSLFLGGSNTEAFF,TGTGCCAGCAGTTTATTCCTCGGGGGATCAAACACTGAAGCTTTCTTT
TRBJ2-7,TRBV6-6,.,TRBD2,16,CASRPTSGRDLHEQYF,TGTGCCAGCAGGCCGACTAGCGGGAGGGATCTCCACGAGCAGTACTTC
TRBJ1-2,TRBV25-1,once,.,13,CASSESNGWGYTF,TGTGCCAGCAGTGAATCTAACGGTTGGGGCTACACCTTC
TRBJ1-6,TRBV5-1,once,.,12,CASRASNSPLHF,TGCGCCAGCAGGGCCAGTAATTCACCCCTCCACTTT
TRBJ1-4,TRBV18,.,.,14,CASSRQSTNEKLFF,TGTGCCAGCTCACGACAGTCAACTAATGAAAAACTGTTTTTT
TRBJ2-6,TRBV15,.,.,15,CATSRVAGSANVLTF,TGTGCCACCAGCAGAGTTGCGGGATCGGCCAACGTCCTGACTTTC
TRBJ2-1,TRBV11-1,.,TRBD1,18,CASSVSILGDRKKNEQFF,TGTGCCAGCAGCGTCTCTATACTAGGGGACAGAAAGAAAAATGAGCAGTTCTTC
TRBJ2-7,TRBV11-2,.,TRBD2,13,CASSPGLGYEQYF,TGTGCCAGCAGCCCGGGACTAGGCTACGAGCAGTACTTC
TRBJ2-1,TRBV4-1,.,TRBD2,15,CASSRLAMSYNEQFF,TGCGCCAGCAGCAGACTAGCGATGTCCTACAATGAGCAGTTCTTC
TRBJ2-5,TRBV28,.,.,13,CASSPTMQETQYF,TGTGCCAGCAGCCCAACTATGCAAGAGACCCAGTACTTC
TRBJ2-5,TRBV5-4,.,TRBD2,14,CASSRPAGEETQYF,TGTGCCAGCAGTAGGCCCGCGGGGGAGGAGACCCAGTACTTC
TRBJ2-6,TRBV7-2,.,.,17,CASSAGGGASGANVLTF,TGTGCCAGCAGCGCAGGAGGGGGAGCGTCTGGGGCCAACGTCCTGACTTTC
TRBJ2-1,TRBV6-1,.,TRBD1,12,CASKRTGNEQFF,TGTGCCAGCAAACGGACAGGGAATGAGCAGTTCTTC
TRBJ2-7,TRBV2,.,TRBD2,13,CASSAGTSGKQYF,TGTGCCAGCAGTGCAGGGACTAGCGGGAAGCAGTACTTC